The present T cell receptor beta chain was sequenced within a study of cytomegalovirus exposure and HLA in healthy donors. A multiplex PCR was run with 60 Vbeta primers and 13 Jbeta primers. The table came from immunoSEQ multiplex PCR; TCRdb's copy has only in-frame clones and leaves some out. The listing records some 110,000 clones. The CDR3 consists of 16 residues. V shed 2 bases and J 4 bases; nucleotides not matched to a gene: 10. Germline-derived CDR1 and CDR2 are GTSNPN and SVGIG (reference sequence). Sequences were obtained from PBMCs. The chain is built from TRBV30 and TRBJ2-2, with 7 positions matching TRBD2. This sequence was found in a middle-aged man in good health and CMV-seronegative. CDR3 loop: CAWSLGAGFSTGELFF. The CDR3, as DNA: TGTGCCTGGAGTCTGGGAGCGGGATTTAGCACCGGGGAGCTGTTTTTT.